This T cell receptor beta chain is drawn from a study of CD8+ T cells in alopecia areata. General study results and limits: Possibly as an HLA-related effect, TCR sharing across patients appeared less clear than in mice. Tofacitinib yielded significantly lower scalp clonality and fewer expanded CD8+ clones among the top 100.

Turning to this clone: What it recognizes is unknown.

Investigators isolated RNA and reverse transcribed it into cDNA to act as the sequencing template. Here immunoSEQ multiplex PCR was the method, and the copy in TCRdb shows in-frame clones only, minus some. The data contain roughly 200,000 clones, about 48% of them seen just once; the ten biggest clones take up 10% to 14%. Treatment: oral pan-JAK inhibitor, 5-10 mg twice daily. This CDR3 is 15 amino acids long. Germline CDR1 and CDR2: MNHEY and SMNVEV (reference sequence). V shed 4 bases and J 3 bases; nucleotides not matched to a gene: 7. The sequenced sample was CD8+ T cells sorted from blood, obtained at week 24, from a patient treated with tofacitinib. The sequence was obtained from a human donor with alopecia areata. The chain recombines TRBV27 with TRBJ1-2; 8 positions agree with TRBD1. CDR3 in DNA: TGTGCCAGCAGTTCCGGACAGGGCATGGACTATGGCTACACCTTC. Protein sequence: CASSSGQGMDYGYTF.